Detailed here is one TCR beta chain. It lacks a known antigen. No base quality values were provided; no much bigger clone lies one nucleotide off. What this sample's time point label stands for: baseline before first vaccination. Per the publication, the treatment or condition label means: meningococcal conjugate vaccine given as trial control. The vaccinee samples were drawn from two UK trials, COV001 and COV002, one of which was a single-blind randomized controlled phase 2/3 trial testing AZD1222 (ChAdOx1 nCoV-19) in healthy adults. For TCRbeta chain sequencing, PBMC samples from trial participants were taken at day 0 and at day 28 after the second dose. The entry originates in a study of T cell responses to AZD1222 COVID-19 vaccine (dated by TCRdb to the early 2020s). Concerning the study at large: TCR sequencing covered roughly 230 trial participants: about 210 given two doses of AZD1222 and 26 given two doses of MenACWY control vaccine. Trial participants were enrolled by age into 18-55, 56-69 and 70-plus year subgroups, with about 150, 27 and 61 TCR-sequenced participants respectively. Study-wide findings and limitations: After two AZD1222 doses, both the breadth and the depth of spike-specific TCRs were significantly higher than at day 0 and than in MenACWY recipients. Participants were mostly white British and included more females than males, and it was suggested by the authors that clonal diversity may have been underestimated. The 56-69-year group was small, and its depth increase did not reach significance, likely because of low power. Because no day 14 peak-response samples were available, repertoires were characterized only after the peak T cell response. CD4 TCRs associated with the vaccine covered the entire spike protein, and the dominant responses were in regions 160-218 and 743-854. Conclusions about previously exposed vaccinees are limited, since just six AZD1222 recipients were seropositive for SARS-CoV-2 at baseline. Reportedly, almost half of the unique spike-specific TCRs recognized epitopes lying outside the regions that are mutated in the B.1.351 and B.1.1.7 variants.

The CDR3 regions of human TCRbeta chains were analyzed by immunosequencing. From the authors' description of their analysis: TCRs in the repertoires were compared against a reference library of SARS-CoV-2-specific TCRs that had been generated with the MIRA antigen-specificity platform. Breadth was defined as the fraction of unique TCRs that were SARS-CoV-2-associated. Depth was defined as the fraction of total T cells that were SARS-CoV-2-associated. Each spike-specific TCR was assigned to its reactive spike region and to a CD4 or CD8 class using the MIRA data. Log10-transformed breadth and depth values were compared by one-way ANOVA with Sidak's multiple comparisons tests. The table was pulled from immuneACCESS by TCRdb, which kept in-frame rearrangements only. Such tables lose some clones; where checked, under half of the loss comes from unresolved V genes, and the rest has no known cause. The V and J calls and clone size were taken over from that table, and D and trimming were inferred from the DNA. The sample table holds 150,000 to 200,000 clones, of which over 70% were seen once. About 3% of the sample is held by the ten biggest clonotypes.

The germline V gene supplies CDR1 MGHRA and CDR2 YSYEKL. Trimming takes 4 bases off V and 1 base off J; junction bases not matched to a gene: 7. The CDR3 measures 16 amino acids from cysteine to phenylalanine. Solely the CDR3 DNA is kept, with 48 bases framed from the first base. The source of this sequence is an adult in good health. The chain couples TRBV4-1 to TRBJ1-5; 7 junctional bases match TRBD1. The sequences come from peripheral blood, collected on day 0 of MenACWY control vaccination. The DNA sequence is given as TGCGCCAGCAGCCCTATCCCGGGACAGAGCAATCAGCCCCAGCATTTT. It translates as CASSPIPGQSNQPQHF.